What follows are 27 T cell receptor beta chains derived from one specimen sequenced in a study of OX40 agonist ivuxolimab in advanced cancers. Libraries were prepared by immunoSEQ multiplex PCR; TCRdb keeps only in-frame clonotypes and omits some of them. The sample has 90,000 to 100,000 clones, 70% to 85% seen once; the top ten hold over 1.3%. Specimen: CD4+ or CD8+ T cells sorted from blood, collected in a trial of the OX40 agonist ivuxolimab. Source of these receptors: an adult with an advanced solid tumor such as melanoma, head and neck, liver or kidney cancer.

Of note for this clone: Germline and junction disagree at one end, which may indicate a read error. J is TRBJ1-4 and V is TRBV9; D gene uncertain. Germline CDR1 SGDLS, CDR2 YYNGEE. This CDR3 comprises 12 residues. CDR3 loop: CASSVTDEKLFF. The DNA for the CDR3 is TGTGCCAGCAGCGTAACTGATGAAAAACTGTTTTTT.

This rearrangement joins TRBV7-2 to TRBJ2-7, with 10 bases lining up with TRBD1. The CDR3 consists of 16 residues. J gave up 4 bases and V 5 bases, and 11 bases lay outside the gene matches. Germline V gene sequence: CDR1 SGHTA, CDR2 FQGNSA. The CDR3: CASSLTRGQGKYEQYF. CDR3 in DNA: TGTGCCAGCAGCCTCACCAGGGGACAGGGGAAATACGAGCAGTACTTC.

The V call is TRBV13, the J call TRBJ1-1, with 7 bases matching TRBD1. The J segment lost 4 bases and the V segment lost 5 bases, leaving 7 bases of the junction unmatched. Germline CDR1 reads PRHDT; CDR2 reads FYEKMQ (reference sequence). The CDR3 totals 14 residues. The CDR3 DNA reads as TGTGCCAGCAGCCCAGGGGGGAGTGCCACTGAAGCTTTCTTT. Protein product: CASSPGGSATEAFF.

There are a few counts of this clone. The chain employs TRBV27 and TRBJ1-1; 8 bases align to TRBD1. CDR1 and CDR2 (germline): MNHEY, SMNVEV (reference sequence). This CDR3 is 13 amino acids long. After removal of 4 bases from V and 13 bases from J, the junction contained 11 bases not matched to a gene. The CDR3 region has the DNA TGTGCCAGCAGTTGGGACAGGTCCGTTGTTGTTTTCTTT. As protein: CASSWDRSVVVFF.

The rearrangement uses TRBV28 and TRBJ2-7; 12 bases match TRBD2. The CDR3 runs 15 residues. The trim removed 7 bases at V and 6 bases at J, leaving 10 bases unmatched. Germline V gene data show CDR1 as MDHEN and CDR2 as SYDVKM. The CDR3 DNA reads TGTGCCAGCACCCCGAGGGCTAGCGGGAGGGCCGAGCAGTACTTC. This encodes CASTPRASGRAEQYF. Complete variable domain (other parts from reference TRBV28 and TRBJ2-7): DVKVTQSSRYLVKRTGEKVFLECVQDMDHENMFWYRQDPGLGLRLIYFSYDVKMKEKGDIPEGYSVSREKKERFSLILESASTNQTSMYLCASTPRASGRAEQYFGPGTRLTVT.

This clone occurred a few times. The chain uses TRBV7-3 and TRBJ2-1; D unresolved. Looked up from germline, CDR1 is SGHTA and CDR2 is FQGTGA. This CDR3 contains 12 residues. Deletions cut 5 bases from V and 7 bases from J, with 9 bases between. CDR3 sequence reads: CASSLTRNEQFF. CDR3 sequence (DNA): TGTGCCAGCAGCCTCACAAGGAATGAGCAGTTCTTC.

This CDR3 reads CASSATMNSPLHF. The CDR3 DNA follows: TGTGCCAGCAGCGCCACGATGAATTCACCCCTCCACTTT. The chain combines TRBV9 with TRBJ1-6; no reliable D call. Trimming left V 3 bases short and J 7 bases short, with 8 bases between. Germline lookup yields CDR1 SGDLS and CDR2 YYNGEE. The CDR3 loop spans 13 amino acids. The entire variable domain, with the rest obtained from reference TRBV9 and TRBJ1-6, is as follows: DSGVTQTPKHLITATGQRVTLRCSPRSGDLSVYWYQQSLDQGLQFLIQYYNGEERAKGNILERFSAQQFPDLHSELNLSSLELGDSALYFCASSATMNSPLHFGNGTRLTVT.

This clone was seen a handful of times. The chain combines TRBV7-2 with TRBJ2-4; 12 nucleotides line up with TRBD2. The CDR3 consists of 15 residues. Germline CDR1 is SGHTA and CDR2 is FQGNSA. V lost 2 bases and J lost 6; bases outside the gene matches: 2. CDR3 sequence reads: CASSLQTSGGNIQYF. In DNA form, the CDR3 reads TGTGCCAGCAGCTTACAGACTAGCGGGGGAAACATTCAGTACTTC.

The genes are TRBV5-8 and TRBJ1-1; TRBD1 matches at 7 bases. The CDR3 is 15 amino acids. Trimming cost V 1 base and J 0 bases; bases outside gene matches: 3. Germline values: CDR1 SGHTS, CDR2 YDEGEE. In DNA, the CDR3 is TGTGCCAGCAGCTTGTGGACAGGATTGAACACTGAAGCTTTCTTT. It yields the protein CASSLWTGLNTEAFF.

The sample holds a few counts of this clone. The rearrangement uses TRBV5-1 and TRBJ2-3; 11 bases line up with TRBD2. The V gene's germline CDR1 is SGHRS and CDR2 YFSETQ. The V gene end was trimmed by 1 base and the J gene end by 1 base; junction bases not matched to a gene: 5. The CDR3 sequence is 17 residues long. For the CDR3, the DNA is TGCGCCAGCAGCTTGATAACTAGCGGGAGAGGCACAGATACGCAGTATTTT. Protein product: CASSLITSGRGTDTQYF.

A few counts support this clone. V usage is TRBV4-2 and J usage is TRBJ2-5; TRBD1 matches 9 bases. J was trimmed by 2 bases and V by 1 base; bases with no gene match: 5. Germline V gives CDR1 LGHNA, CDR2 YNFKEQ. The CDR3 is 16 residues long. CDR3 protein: CASSQGDRDGQETQYF. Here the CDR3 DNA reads TGTGCCAGCAGCCAAGGGGACAGGGACGGGCAAGAGACCCAGTACTTC.

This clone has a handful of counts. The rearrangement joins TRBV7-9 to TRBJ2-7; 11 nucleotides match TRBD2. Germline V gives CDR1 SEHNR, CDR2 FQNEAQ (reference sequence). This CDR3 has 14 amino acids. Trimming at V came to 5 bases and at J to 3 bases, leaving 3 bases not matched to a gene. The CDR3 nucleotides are TGTGCCAGCAGCCCCGGGACTAGCGGCTACGAGCAGTACTTC. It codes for CASSPGTSGYEQYF.

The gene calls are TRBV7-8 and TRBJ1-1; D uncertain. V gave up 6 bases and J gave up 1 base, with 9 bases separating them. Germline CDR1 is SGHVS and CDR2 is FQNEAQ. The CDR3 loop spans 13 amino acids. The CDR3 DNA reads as TGTGCCAGCAGACTTAAGGGGAACACTGAAGCTTTCTTT. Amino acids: CASRLKGNTEAFF.

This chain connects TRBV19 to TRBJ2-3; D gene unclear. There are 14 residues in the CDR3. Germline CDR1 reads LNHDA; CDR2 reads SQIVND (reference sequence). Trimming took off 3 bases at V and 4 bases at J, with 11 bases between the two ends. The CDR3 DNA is TGTGCCAGTAGTATGGGCAGGTGGGCAGATACGCAGTATTTT. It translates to CASSMGRWADTQYF.

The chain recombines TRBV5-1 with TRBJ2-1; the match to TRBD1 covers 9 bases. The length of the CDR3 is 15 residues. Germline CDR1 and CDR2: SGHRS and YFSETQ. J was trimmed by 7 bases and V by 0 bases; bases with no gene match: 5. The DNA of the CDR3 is TGCGCCAGCAGCTTGGGGACAGGGGACGTGAATGAGCAGTTCTTC. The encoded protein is CASSLGTGDVNEQFF.

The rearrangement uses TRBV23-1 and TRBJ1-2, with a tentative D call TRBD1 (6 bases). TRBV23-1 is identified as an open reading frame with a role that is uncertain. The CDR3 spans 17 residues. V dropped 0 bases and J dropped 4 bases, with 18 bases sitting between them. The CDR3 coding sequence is TGCGCCAGCAGTCAATCCAGGGGAATCACCCTGGGCTATGGCTACACCTTC. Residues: CASSQSRGITLGYGYTF.

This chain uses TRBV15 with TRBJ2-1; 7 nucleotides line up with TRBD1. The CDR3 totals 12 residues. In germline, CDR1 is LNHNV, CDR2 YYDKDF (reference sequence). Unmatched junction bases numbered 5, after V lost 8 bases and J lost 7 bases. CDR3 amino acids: CATVDRVNEQFF. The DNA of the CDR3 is TGTGCCACCGTTGACAGGGTGAATGAGCAGTTCTTC.

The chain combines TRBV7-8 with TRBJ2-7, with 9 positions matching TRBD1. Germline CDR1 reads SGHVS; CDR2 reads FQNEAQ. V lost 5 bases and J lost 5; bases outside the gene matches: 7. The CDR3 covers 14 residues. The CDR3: CASSPYTGGHEQYF. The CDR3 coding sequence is TGTGCCAGCAGCCCCTATACAGGGGGCCACGAGCAGTACTTC.

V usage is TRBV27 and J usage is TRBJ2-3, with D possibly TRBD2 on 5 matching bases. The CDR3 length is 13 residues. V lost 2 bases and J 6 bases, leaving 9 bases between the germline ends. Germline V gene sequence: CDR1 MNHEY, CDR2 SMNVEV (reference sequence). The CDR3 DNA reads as TGTGCCAGCAGTTTAGCGGAGGCGGATACGCAGTATTTT. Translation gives CASSLAEADTQYF.

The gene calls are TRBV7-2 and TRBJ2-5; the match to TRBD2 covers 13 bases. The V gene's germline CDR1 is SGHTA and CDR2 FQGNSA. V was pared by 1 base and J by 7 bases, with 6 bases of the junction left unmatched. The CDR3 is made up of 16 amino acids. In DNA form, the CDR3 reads TGTGCCAGCAGCTTAGGGACTAGCGGGAGTATGGGGACCCAGTACTTC. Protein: CASSLGTSGSMGTQYF.

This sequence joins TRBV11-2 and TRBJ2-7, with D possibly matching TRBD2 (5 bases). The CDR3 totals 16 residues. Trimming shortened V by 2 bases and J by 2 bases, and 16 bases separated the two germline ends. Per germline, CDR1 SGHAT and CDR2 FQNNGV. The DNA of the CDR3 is TGTGCCAGCAGCTTACCCGGACTGTTTGCTACCTACGAGCAGTACTTC. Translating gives CASSLPGLFATYEQYF.

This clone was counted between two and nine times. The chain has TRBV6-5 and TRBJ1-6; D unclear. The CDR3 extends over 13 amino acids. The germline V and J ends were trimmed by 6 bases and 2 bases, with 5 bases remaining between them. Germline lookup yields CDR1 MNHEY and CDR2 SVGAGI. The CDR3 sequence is CASRLTYNSPLHF. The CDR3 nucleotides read TGTGCCAGCAGACTTACCTATAATTCACCCCTCCACTTT.

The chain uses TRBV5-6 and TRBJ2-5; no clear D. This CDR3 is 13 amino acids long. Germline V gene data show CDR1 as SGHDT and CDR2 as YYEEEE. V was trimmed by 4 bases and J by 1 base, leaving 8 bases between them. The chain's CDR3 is CASSPLTQETQYF. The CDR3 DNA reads TGTGCCAGCAGCCCATTGACCCAAGAGACCCAGTACTTC.

The CDR3 region is CASSLGQGLYGYTF. In DNA form, the CDR3 reads TGTGCCAGCAGCCTCGGACAGGGGTTATATGGCTACACCTTC. The rearrangement joins TRBV7-8 to TRBJ1-2; 9 bases line up with TRBD1. Trimming removed 5 bases from V and 5 bases from J; junction bases left unmatched: 6. Germline CDR1 is SGHVS and CDR2 is FQNEAQ. The CDR3 contains 14 residues.

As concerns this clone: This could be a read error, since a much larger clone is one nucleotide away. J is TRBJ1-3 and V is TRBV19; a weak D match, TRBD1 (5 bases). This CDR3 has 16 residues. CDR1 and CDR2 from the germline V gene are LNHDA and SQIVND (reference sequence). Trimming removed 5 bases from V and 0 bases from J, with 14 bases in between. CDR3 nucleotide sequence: TGTGCCAGTAGTGTACGGACATCTATCTCTGGAAACACCATATATTTT. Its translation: CASSVRTSISGNTIYF.

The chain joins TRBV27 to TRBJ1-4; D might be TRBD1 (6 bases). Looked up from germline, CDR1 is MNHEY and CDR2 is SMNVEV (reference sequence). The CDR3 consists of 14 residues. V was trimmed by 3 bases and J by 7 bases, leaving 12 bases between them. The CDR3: CASSFKGGVEKLFF. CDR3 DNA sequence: TGTGCCAGCAGTTTTAAGGGGGGGGTTGAAAAACTGTTTTTT.

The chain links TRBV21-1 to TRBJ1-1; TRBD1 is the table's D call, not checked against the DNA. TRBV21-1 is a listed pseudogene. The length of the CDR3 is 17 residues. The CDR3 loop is CASSKGGTGYTDTEAFF. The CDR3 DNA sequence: TGTGCCAGCAGCAAAGGTGGAACAGGGTATACGGACACTGAAGCTTTCTTT.